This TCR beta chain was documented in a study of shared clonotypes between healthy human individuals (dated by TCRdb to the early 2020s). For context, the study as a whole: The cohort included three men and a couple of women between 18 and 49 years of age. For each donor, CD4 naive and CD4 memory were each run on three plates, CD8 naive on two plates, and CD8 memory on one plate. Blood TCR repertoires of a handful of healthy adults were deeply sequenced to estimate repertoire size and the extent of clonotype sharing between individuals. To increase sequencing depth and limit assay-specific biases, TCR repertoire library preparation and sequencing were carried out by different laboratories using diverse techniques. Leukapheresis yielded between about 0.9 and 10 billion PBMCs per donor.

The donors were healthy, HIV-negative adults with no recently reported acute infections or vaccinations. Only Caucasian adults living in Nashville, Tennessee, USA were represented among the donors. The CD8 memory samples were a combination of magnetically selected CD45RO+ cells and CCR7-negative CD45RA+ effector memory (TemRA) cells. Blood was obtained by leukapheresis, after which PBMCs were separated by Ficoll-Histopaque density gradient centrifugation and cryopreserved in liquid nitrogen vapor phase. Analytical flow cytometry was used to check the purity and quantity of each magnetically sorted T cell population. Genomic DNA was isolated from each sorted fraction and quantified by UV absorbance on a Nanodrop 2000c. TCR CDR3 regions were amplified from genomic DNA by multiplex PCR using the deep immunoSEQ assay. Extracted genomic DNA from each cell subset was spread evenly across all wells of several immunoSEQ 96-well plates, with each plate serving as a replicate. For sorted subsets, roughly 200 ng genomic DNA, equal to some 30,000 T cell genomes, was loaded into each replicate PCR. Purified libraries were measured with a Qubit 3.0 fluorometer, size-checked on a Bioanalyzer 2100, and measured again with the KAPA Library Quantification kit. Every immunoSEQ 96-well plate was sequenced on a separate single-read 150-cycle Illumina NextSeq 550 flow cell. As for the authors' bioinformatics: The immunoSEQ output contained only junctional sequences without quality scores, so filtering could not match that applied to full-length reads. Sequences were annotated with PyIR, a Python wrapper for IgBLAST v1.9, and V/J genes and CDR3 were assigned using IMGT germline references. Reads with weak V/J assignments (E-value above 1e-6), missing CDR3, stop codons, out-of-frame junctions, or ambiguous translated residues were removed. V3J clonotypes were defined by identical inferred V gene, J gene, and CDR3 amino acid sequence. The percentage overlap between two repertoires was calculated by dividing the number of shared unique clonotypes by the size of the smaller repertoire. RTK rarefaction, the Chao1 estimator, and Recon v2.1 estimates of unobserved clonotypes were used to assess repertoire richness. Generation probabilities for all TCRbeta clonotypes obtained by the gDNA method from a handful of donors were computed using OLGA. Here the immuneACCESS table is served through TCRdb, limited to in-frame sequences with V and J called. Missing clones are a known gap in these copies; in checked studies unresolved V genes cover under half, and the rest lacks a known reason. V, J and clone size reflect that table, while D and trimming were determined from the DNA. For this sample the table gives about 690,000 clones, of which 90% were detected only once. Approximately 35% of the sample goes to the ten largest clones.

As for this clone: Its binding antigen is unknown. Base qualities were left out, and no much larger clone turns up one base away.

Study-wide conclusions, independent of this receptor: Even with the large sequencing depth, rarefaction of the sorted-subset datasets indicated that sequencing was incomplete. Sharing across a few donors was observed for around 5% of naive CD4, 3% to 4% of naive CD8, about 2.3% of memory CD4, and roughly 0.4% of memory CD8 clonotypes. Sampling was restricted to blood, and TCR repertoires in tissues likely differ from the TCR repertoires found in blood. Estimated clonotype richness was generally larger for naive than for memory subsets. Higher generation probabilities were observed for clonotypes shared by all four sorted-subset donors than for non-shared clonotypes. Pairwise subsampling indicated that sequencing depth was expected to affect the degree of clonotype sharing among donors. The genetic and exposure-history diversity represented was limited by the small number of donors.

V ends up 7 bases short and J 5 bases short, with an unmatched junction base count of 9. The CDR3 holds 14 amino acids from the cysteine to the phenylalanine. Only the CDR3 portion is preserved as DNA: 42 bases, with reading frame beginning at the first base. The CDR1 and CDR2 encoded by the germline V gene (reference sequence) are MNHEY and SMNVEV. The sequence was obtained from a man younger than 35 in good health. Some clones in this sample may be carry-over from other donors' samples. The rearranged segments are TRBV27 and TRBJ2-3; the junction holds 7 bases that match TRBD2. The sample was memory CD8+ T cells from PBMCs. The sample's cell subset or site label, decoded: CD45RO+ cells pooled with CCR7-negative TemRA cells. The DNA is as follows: TGTGCCAGCACCCCTCTGCGGGAGAGAGATACGCAGTATTTT. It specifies CASTPLRERDTQYF.